This T cell receptor beta chain was captured in a study of shared clonotypes between healthy human individuals. The wider study: Each donor contributed plates that comprised three CD4 naive, three CD4 memory, two CD8 naive and one CD8 memory.

CDR1 and CDR2 (germline): SGHRS, YFSETQ. Trimming left V 7 bases short and J 3 bases short, with 17 bases between. The CDR3 is 15 amino acids. This clone appeared a single time. Profiling relied on immunoSEQ multiplex PCR, and the TCRdb table lists in-frame clones only, not all of them. The sample comprises fewer than 1.4 million clones, more than 75% of which are singletons, and 0.61% rests with the top ten. Nashville, Tennessee was home to all donors, each a Caucasian adult. This chain joins TRBV5-1 and TRBJ2-1; maybe TRBD2 (6 bases). Source material: memory CD4+ T cells from PBMCs. Subset indicated: CD45RA-negative fraction. This sequence was found in a man aged 18 to 35 in good health. Some clones in this sample may be carry-over from other donors' samples. The CDR3: CASRLSAGLYNEQFF. In DNA, the CDR3 is TGCGCCAGCCGTTTGTCAGCGGGCCTCTACAATGAGCAGTTCTTC.